The entry that follows covers one TCR beta chain sequence. Germline trimming cut 7 bases from V and 6 bases from J; bases unmatched to any gene: 13. The CDR3 covers 15 residues. The germline V gene encodes CDR1 MNHEY and CDR2 SVGAGI. This specimen comes from a study of shared T cell receptors in the human thymus. Profiling relied on immunoSEQ multiplex PCR, and the TCRdb table lists in-frame clones only, not all of them. The sample consists of 700,000 or so clones, 80% to 90% of them appearing once. The sample was also reused in another study, on human thymus T cells. Per that paper: Thymic as well as blood repertoires seemed to favor certain V and J genes unevenly. Related research has reported that thymic repertoires overlap highly among unrelated individuals.

The V call is TRBV6-5, the J call TRBJ2-3; 7 bases are shared with TRBD2. Sequenced material: thymocytes. The TCR sequence derives from a girl under three years old with a congenital heart defect. The CDR3 loop reads CASKQTSIDFDTQYF. The CDR3 DNA sequence: TGTGCCAGCAAGCAGACTAGCATCGATTTCGATACGCAGTATTTT.